This note documents a single T cell receptor (beta chain) sequence. This entry is derived from a study of CD8 T cells in Susac syndrome. The CDR3 length is 15 residues. V shed 3 bases and J 4 bases; nucleotides not matched to a gene: 4. Germline values: CDR1 MGHRA, CDR2 YSYEKL. The RNA input was about 0.5 to 1 ug, and it was reverse transcribed with random hexamers. TCRdb re-analysed the immunoSEQ multiplex PCR reads in MiXCR, keeping a single row per CDR3 protein. The table has more than 95,000 distinct CDR3 sequences, around 94% seen once; the top ten hold roughly 0.087%. The source material was CD4+ T cells from PBMCs. The sequence came from a human donor in good health. The chain has TRBV4-1 and TRBJ2-2; 8 bases are shared with TRBD2. As DNA, the CDR3 is TGCGCCAGCAGCCACCCGGGGGGGCCCACCGGGGAGCTGTTTTTT. It codes for CASSHPGGPTGELFF.